This is a list of T cell receptor beta chains from one sample in a study of cytomegalovirus exposure and HLA in healthy donors. The method was immunoSEQ multiplex PCR; TCRdb's version includes in-frame clones alone and lacks a portion of them. The sample records 100,000 to 150,000 clones, around four fifths being singletons. The sequencing input was PBMCs. All receptors come from a man aged 18 to 30 in good health and CMV-seropositive. Each CDR3 is given without its conserved first and last residue. D genes are given only for firm matches. Clone size is given for some rows only: seen once, a few or many times, or a class if the clone is expanded.

D gene: .; V gene: TRBV30; clone size: few; J gene: TRBJ2-7; CDR3 protein: AWAGVYEQY
D gene: TRBD2; V gene: TRBV6-5; clone size: .; J gene: TRBJ2-7; CDR3 protein: ASSPLAGAYEQY
D gene: .; V gene: TRBV7-9; clone size: .; J gene: TRBJ1-6; CDR3 protein: ASSPPGQGHSPLH
D gene: .; V gene: TRBV6-1; clone size: .; J gene: .; CDR3 protein: ASSEKSTGFVYEQY
D gene: TRBD1; V gene: TRBV7-2; clone size: .; J gene: TRBJ1-2; CDR3 protein: ASSLNRGEGYGYT
D gene: TRBD1; V gene: TRBV5-4; clone size: .; J gene: TRBJ2-5; CDR3 protein: ASSLSTGSETQY
D gene: .; V gene: TRBV5-4; clone size: .; J gene: TRBJ2-3; CDR3 protein: ASTPPGSSTDTQY
D gene: TRBD1; V gene: TRBV2; clone size: .; J gene: TRBJ1-2; CDR3 protein: ASKGTAGYGYT
D gene: .; V gene: TRBV4-1; clone size: .; J gene: TRBJ2-1; CDR3 protein: ASSQSNQGDEQF
D gene: .; V gene: TRBV5-6; clone size: .; J gene: TRBJ2-1; CDR3 protein: ASSFFTGNLDEQF
D gene: .; V gene: TRBV25-1; clone size: .; J gene: TRBJ1-5; CDR3 protein: ASGEGGFQPQH
D gene: TRBD1; V gene: TRBV7-9; clone size: .; J gene: TRBJ2-5; CDR3 protein: ASSLKDRDSETQY
D gene: .; V gene: TRBV9; clone size: once; J gene: TRBJ2-1; CDR3 protein: ASSVAPSSYNEQF
D gene: TRBD2; V gene: TRBV10-3; clone size: once; J gene: TRBJ2-3; CDR3 protein: AGGGGGSTDTQY
D gene: .; V gene: TRBV25-1; clone size: .; J gene: TRBJ2-5; CDR3 protein: ASSVQETQY
D gene: .; V gene: TRBV5-1; clone size: once; J gene: TRBJ2-7; CDR3 protein: ASSLGTDYEQY
D gene: TRBD1; V gene: TRBV19; clone size: .; J gene: TRBJ1-2; CDR3 protein: ASSITMTGGHYGYT
D gene: TRBD1; V gene: TRBV14; clone size: .; J gene: TRBJ1-6; CDR3 protein: ASSQKTGGASPLH
D gene: .; V gene: TRBV14; clone size: few; J gene: TRBJ1-5; CDR3 protein: ASSETGGGDQPQH
D gene: .; V gene: TRBV30; clone size: .; J gene: TRBJ1-3; CDR3 protein: AWSVPTGGGNTIY
D gene: .; V gene: TRBV11-2; clone size: .; J gene: TRBJ1-2; CDR3 protein: ASSLAVFYGYT
D gene: .; V gene: TRBV5-4; clone size: .; J gene: TRBJ1-2; CDR3 protein: ASTDGGAVGYGYT
D gene: TRBD1; V gene: TRBV5-1; clone size: .; J gene: TRBJ2-7; CDR3 protein: ASSWTGDRSNEQY
D gene: .; V gene: TRBV2; clone size: .; J gene: TRBJ1-5; CDR3 protein: ASSEFKSVDQPQH
D gene: .; V gene: TRBV4-1; clone size: .; J gene: TRBJ1-1; CDR3 protein: ASSQAGGPNEAF
D gene: .; V gene: TRBV5-1; clone size: once; J gene: TRBJ2-2; CDR3 protein: ASSLKQNTGELF
D gene: .; V gene: TRBV2; clone size: .; J gene: TRBJ1-5; CDR3 protein: ASSVSGDGNQPQH
D gene: TRBD1; V gene: TRBV7-3; clone size: .; J gene: TRBJ1-1; CDR3 protein: ASSWGTASEAF
D gene: TRBD1; V gene: TRBV5-4; clone size: .; J gene: TRBJ1-4; CDR3 protein: ASSGQGNEKLF
D gene: .; V gene: TRBV4-1; clone size: few; J gene: TRBJ1-2; CDR3 protein: ASSPQQGANYGYT
D gene: .; V gene: TRBV6-5; clone size: .; J gene: TRBJ2-2; CDR3 protein: ASSWEVVDTGELF
D gene: .; V gene: TRBV4-1; clone size: .; J gene: TRBJ1-3; CDR3 protein: ASSQDRGLSGNTIY
D gene: .; V gene: TRBV5-1; clone size: .; J gene: TRBJ1-6; CDR3 protein: ASSLVPSELGSYNSPLH
D gene: .; V gene: TRBV7-9; clone size: .; J gene: TRBJ2-2; CDR3 protein: ASSLGRDSRIWTGELF
D gene: .; V gene: TRBV5-7; clone size: .; J gene: TRBJ1-5; CDR3 protein: ASSPRGRMELGNQPQH
D gene: TRBD1; V gene: TRBV4-2; clone size: .; J gene: TRBJ2-7; CDR3 protein: ASSLNTGGSYEQY
D gene: TRBD2; V gene: TRBV7-2; clone size: .; J gene: TRBJ2-7; CDR3 protein: ASSLAAGASYEQY
D gene: .; V gene: TRBV9; clone size: once; J gene: TRBJ2-7; CDR3 protein: ASSVDLGGEQY
D gene: TRBD2; V gene: TRBV19; clone size: .; J gene: TRBJ2-1; CDR3 protein: ASSTSGAGYNEQF
D gene: .; V gene: TRBV30; clone size: few; J gene: TRBJ1-1; CDR3 protein: AWSVQENTEAF
D gene: TRBD1; V gene: TRBV7-3; clone size: .; J gene: TRBJ1-6; CDR3 protein: ASSFRQGKNNSPLH
D gene: TRBD1; V gene: TRBV10-2; clone size: .; J gene: TRBJ2-7; CDR3 protein: ASSETGTGGSYEQY
D gene: .; V gene: TRBV6-5; clone size: once; J gene: TRBJ2-7; CDR3 protein: ASSYSPLQSYEQY
D gene: TRBD1; V gene: TRBV19; clone size: .; J gene: TRBJ2-2; CDR3 protein: ASSIVRDSYTGELF
D gene: .; V gene: TRBV5-4; clone size: once; J gene: TRBJ2-2; CDR3 protein: ASSFQGIRELF
D gene: TRBD2; V gene: TRBV6-5; clone size: .; J gene: TRBJ2-1; CDR3 protein: ASSYGGGNNEQF
D gene: .; V gene: TRBV29-1; clone size: once; J gene: TRBJ1-1; CDR3 protein: SVDTRRNTEAF
D gene: TRBD1; V gene: TRBV7-9; clone size: few; J gene: TRBJ1-1; CDR3 protein: ASSLLRQGAGDTEAF
D gene: .; V gene: TRBV27; clone size: .; J gene: TRBJ1-4; CDR3 protein: ASSLRRIGEKLF
D gene: TRBD2; V gene: TRBV5-1; clone size: .; J gene: TRBJ2-3; CDR3 protein: ASSLGGGQADTQY
D gene: .; V gene: TRBV5-8; clone size: .; J gene: TRBJ1-5; CDR3 protein: ASSLAFGQYSNQPQH
D gene: .; V gene: TRBV5-6; clone size: once; J gene: TRBJ1-2; CDR3 protein: ASSLLSLLQGDYT
D gene: .; V gene: TRBV5-1; clone size: .; J gene: TRBJ2-3; CDR3 protein: ASSLFGRATDTQY
D gene: TRBD1; V gene: TRBV6-5; clone size: .; J gene: TRBJ2-7; CDR3 protein: ASRAGTEFHEQY
D gene: .; V gene: TRBV29-1; clone size: .; J gene: TRBJ1-1; CDR3 protein: SVEGGPFIDTEAF
D gene: .; V gene: TRBV29-1; clone size: .; J gene: TRBJ2-7; CDR3 protein: SVGSKTGNEQY
D gene: .; V gene: TRBV6-5; clone size: .; J gene: .; CDR3 protein: ASSPTTGELF
D gene: .; V gene: TRBV7-9; clone size: .; J gene: TRBJ2-7; CDR3 protein: ASSLSSGVIYEQY
D gene: .; V gene: TRBV25-1; clone size: .; J gene: TRBJ2-5; CDR3 protein: ASSGPGTETQY